This TCR beta chain was retrieved from a study of early stage breast cancer tumors. A remark on this clone: The antigen is not known.

The assay was immunoSEQ multiplex PCR, and TCRdb's table has in-frame clones only and misses some. Of about 69,000 clones in the sample, roughly 80% are singletons; the top ten hold 4.7%. The CDR3 contains 15 residues. Germline CDR1 reads MNHEY; CDR2 reads SVGAGI. Trimming cost V 6 bases and J 4 bases, with 18 bases left between them. Whole-study results and caveats: Commonly generated sequences made up most enriched TCRB sequences shared between patients. Tumors had roughly 2.4-fold higher T cell density and higher clonality than adjacent normal breast tissue.

The V and J genes are TRBV6-5 and TRBJ1-2, with a weak D call TRBD1 (5 bases). This TCR came from a middle-aged person with breast cancer. Sequencing used blood. The CDR3 reads CASRPRLGDFYGYTF. CDR3 bases: TGTGCCAGCAGACCGCGCTTAGGGGATTTCTATGGCTACACCTTC.